This note documents a single T cell receptor (beta chain) sequence. This CDR3 region has 19 residues. CDR1 and CDR2 from the germline V gene are SGHTA and FQGNSA. Trimming cost V 2 bases and J 5 bases, with 28 bases left between them. This sample is drawn from a study of blood T cell repertoires in COVID-19. Sequenced by immunoSEQ multiplex PCR; TCRdb stores in-frame clones only, minus some. Of approximately 330,000 clones in the sample, approximately 83% were seen once. The sample taken for sequencing was PBMCs or T cells enriched from blood (not recorded which). The chain is built from TRBV7-2 and TRBJ2-7; possibly TRBD2 for D (7 bases). The receptor was isolated from a middle-aged woman with acute COVID-19. CDR3 sequence: CASSLPIGGRGFKNDEQYF. CDR3 DNA sequence: TGTGCCAGCAGCTTACCCATAGGGGGGAGGGGGTTCAAAAATGACGAGCAGTACTTC.